A selection of T cell receptor beta chains follows, all from one sample in a study of T cell repertoires in cytomegalovirus infection. Each CDR3 protein gets one entry after TCRdb re-called the reads with MiXCR. The table has around 280,000 distinct CDR3 sequences, about 13% seen once; the top ten hold around 8.1%. Sequenced sample: PBMCs. The receptor source for this set is a human donor in good health (CMV status not recorded). Some clones in this sample may be carry-over from other donors' samples. Both conserved end residues are part of each CDR3. The D gene is left open where the match is weak. Clone size is shown for a subset of rows, as once, few, many or a class of expanded clone.

many	TRBV2	TRBJ2-7	TRBD2	CASRLAGGPIYEQYF	TGTGCCAGCAGACTAGCGGGGGGTCCCATCTACGAGCAGTACTTC
many	TRBV6-1	TRBJ2-2	-	CASSEGWSGTGELFF	TGTGCCAGCAGTGAAGGGTGGAGCGGGACCGGGGAGCTGTTTTTT
-	TRBV9	TRBJ1-1	TRBD1	CASSLGQASTEAFF	TGTGCCAGCAGCCTGGGACAGGCCAGCACTGAAGCTTTCTTT
many	TRBV10-3	TRBJ1-1	-	CAIGRLNTEAFF	TGTGCCATCGGTCGGTTGAACACTGAAGCTTTCTTT
many	TRBV14	TRBJ2-1	TRBD2	CASSQDRGSDEQFF	TGTGCCAGCAGCCAAGATCGCGGGAGCGATGAGCAGTTCTTC
-	TRBV18	TRBJ1-3	TRBD1	CASSVGQANSGNTIYF	TGTGCCAGCTCAGTGGGACAGGCGAACTCTGGAAACACCATATATTTT
many	TRBV19	TRBJ2-3	TRBD2	CASRVAGADTQYF	TGTGCCAGTAGGGTGGCGGGGGCAGATACGCAGTATTTT
many	TRBV7-2	TRBJ2-7	TRBD2	CASSLTGGYEQYF	TGTGCCAGCAGCTTAACGGGGGGGTACGAGCAGTACTTC
many	TRBV7-9	TRBJ1-3	-	CASSLKGNTIYF	TGTGCCAGCAGCTTAAAAGGAAACACCATATATTTT
many	TRBV24-1	TRBJ2-1	TRBD2	CATQGEAGSSYNEQFF	TGTGCCACCCAAGGTGAAGCGGGAAGCTCCTACAATGAGCAGTTCTTC
few	TRBV29-1	TRBJ1-1	-	CSADAGDGDGEAFF	TGCAGCGCCGACGCAGGGGATGGCGACGGTGAAGCTTTCTTT
-	TRBV7-6	TRBJ2-5	-	CASSFRAQETQYF	TGTGCCAGCAGCTTCAGAGCTCAAGAGACCCAGTACTTC
few	TRBV29-1	TRBJ2-1	-	CSVEDLGVNEQFF	TGCAGCGTTGAAGATCTTGGGGTGAATGAGCAGTTCTTC
many	TRBV7-8	TRBJ1-1	-	CASSLGFQVTEAFF	TGTGCCAGCAGCTTAGGGTTCCAGGTCACTGAAGCTTTCTTT
many	TRBV7-9	TRBJ2-4	-	CASSTGQVSANDIQYF	TGTGCCAGCAGCACCGGACAAGTATCCGCAAATGACATTCAGTACTTC
many	TRBV12-3/TRBV12-4	TRBJ1-5	-	CASSFRLSNQPQHF	TGTGCCAGCAGTTTCCGGCTGAGCAATCAGCCCCAGCATTTT
-	TRBV7-9	TRBJ2-1	-	CASSLWTESSYNEQFF	TGTGCCAGCAGCTTATGGACAGAAAGCTCCTACAATGAGCAGTTCTTC
many	TRBV2	TRBJ1-1	-	CASSRARGEAFF	TGTGCCAGCAGTCGGGCCCGCGGTGAAGCTTTCTTT
few	TRBV29-1	TRBJ2-5	-	CSVEIVETQYF	TGCAGCGTTGAAATAGTAGAGACCCAGTACTTC
-	TRBV20-1	TRBJ2-3	-	CSAHWRGVSDTQYF	TGCAGTGCCCACTGGCGGGGAGTTTCAGATACGCAGTATTTT
-	TRBV20-1	TRBJ2-7	-	CSARDHGPGTPLSYEQYF	TGCAGTGCTAGAGACCATGGGCCCGGGACACCACTCTCCTACGAGCAGTACTTC
-	TRBV20-1	TRBJ1-2	-	CSAREGSSPYGYTF	TGCAGTGCTAGAGAAGGTAGCAGCCCCTATGGCTACACCTTC
many	TRBV7-2	TRBJ1-1	-	CASRTSTEAFF	TGTGCCAGCAGGACCTCCACTGAAGCTTTCTTT
many	TRBV7-8	TRBJ2-1	TRBD2	CASSINLGTNYNEQFF	TGTGCCAGCAGCATCAACCTCGGGACTAACTACAATGAGCAGTTCTTC
many	TRBV7-9	TRBJ2-7	-	CASSSGRYEQYF	TGTGCCAGCAGCTCTGGCCGCTACGAGCAGTACTTC
many	TRBV7-2	TRBJ2-5	-	CASSQPEGYQETQYF	TGTGCCAGCAGCCAACCCGAGGGCTACCAAGAGACCCAGTACTTC
-	TRBV9	TRBJ2-7	-	CASSPSLSYEQYF	TGTGCCAGCAGCCCAAGTCTTTCCTACGAGCAGTACTTC
few	TRBV7-9	TRBJ2-2	TRBD2	CASSHSGMDTGELFF	TGTGCCAGCAGCCATAGCGGGATGGACACCGGGGAGCTGTTTTTT
many	TRBV5-1	TRBJ1-2	-	CASSSDIHGYTF	TGCGCCAGCAGCTCTGACATCCATGGCTACACCTTC
few	TRBV2	TRBJ2-7	TRBD1	CAGEGTGASYEQYF	TGTGCCGGGGAAGGGACAGGCGCTTCCTACGAGCAGTACTTC
many	TRBV7-8	TRBJ1-5	TRBD1	CASSSGTGTSNQPQHF	TGTGCCAGCAGCTCTGGGACAGGGACTAGCAATCAGCCCCAGCATTTT
many	TRBV19	TRBJ1-2	-	CASTPLTERGYTF	TGTGCCAGTACCCCATTGACAGAACGAGGCTACACCTTC
many	TRBV7-2	TRBJ2-1	TRBD1	CAQVQGASEQFF	TGTGCCCAGGTACAGGGGGCGAGTGAGCAGTTCTTC
few	TRBV7-9	TRBJ1-2	-	CASSLGVGNYGYTF	TGTGCCAGCAGCTTGGGGGTAGGAAACTATGGCTACACCTTC
-	TRBV20-1	TRBJ1-2	-	CSARITGMTYYGYTF	TGCAGTGCTAGAATTACAGGAATGACCTACTATGGCTACACCTTC
few	TRBV20-1	TRBJ2-1	TRBD2	CSAPGTSGSYLVNEQFF	TGCAGTGCTCCCGGGACTAGCGGGAGTTATCTGGTAAATGAGCAGTTCTTC
many	TRBV7-2	TRBJ2-1	TRBD2	CASSLVSGLDNEQFF	TGTGCCAGCAGCTTAGTTAGCGGGTTAGACAATGAGCAGTTCTTC
-	TRBV20-1	TRBJ1-4	-	CSASGRLGEKLFF	TGCAGTGCTAGTGGCCGGTTGGGAGAAAAACTGTTTTTT
many	TRBV7-9	TRBJ2-5	-	CAVQGLIETQYF	TGTGCCGTGCAGGGGTTGATAGAGACCCAGTACTTC
-	TRBV20-1	TRBJ2-7	-	CSGLRRTVTYEQYF	TGCAGTGGTCTGAGGCGGACAGTGACCTACGAGCAGTACTTC
few	TRBV20-1	TRBJ2-1	-	CSARDSPGQSYNEQFF	TGCAGTGCTAGAGATTCCCCGGGGCAGAGCTACAATGAGCAGTTCTTC
-	TRBV10-3	TRBJ2-1	TRBD2	CATPSGVPSSYNEQFF	TGTGCCACCCCTAGCGGGGTTCCGAGCTCCTACAATGAGCAGTTCTTC
many	TRBV28	TRBJ2-1	-	CASSRPSSSSYNEQFF	TGTGCCAGCAGTCGACCTAGCTCCAGCTCCTACAATGAGCAGTTCTTC
few	TRBV7-9	TRBJ1-4	-	CASSLGQTTGKLFF	TGTGCCAGCAGCTTAGGACAGACCACGGGAAAACTGTTTTTT
many	TRBV7-2	TRBJ2-7	TRBD2	CASSLNSGGALYEQYF	TGTGCCAGCAGCCTGAACAGCGGGGGGGCCCTGTACGAGCAGTACTTC
-	TRBV20-1	TRBJ1-5	TRBD1	CSASQTGNNQPQHF	TGCAGTGCTAGTCAGACAGGGAACAATCAGCCCCAGCATTTT
many	TRBV6-5	TRBJ1-1	TRBD1	CASGTGGAMAFF	TGTGCCAGCGGGACAGGGGGCGCGATGGCTTTCTTT
-	TRBV5-1	TRBJ1-1	-	CASRSDGAWTEAFF	TGCGCCAGCAGATCGGATGGGGCGTGGACTGAAGCTTTCTTT
-	TRBV10-3	TRBJ1-5	-	CAISESARDQPQHF	TGTGCCATCAGTGAGTCGGCAAGGGATCAGCCCCAGCATTTT
few	TRBV10-3	TRBJ1-1	TRBD1	CAISAKGQANTEAFF	TGTGCCATCAGTGCCAAGGGACAGGCGAACACTGAAGCTTTCTTT
-	TRBV19	TRBJ2-1	TRBD1	CASKTGANEQFF	TGTGCCAGTAAGACAGGGGCGAATGAGCAGTTCTTC
-	TRBV5-1	TRBJ1-5	-	CASSLDGGSSQPQHF	TGCGCCAGCAGCTTGGATGGGGGCAGTTCTCAGCCCCAGCATTTT
-	TRBV20-1	TRBJ2-5	TRBD2	CSAPLAGVPETQYF	TGCAGTGCTCCGCTAGCGGGAGTTCCCGAGACCCAGTACTTC